The 28 T cell receptor beta chains given below trace back to one sample, sequenced in a study of radiotherapy plus CTLA-4 blockade in lung cancer. This table comes from immunoSEQ multiplex PCR, and its TCRdb copy is limited to in-frame clones, with some not included. The sample lists 30,000 to 35,000 clones; 70% were seen once. Sample: peripheral blood, taken from a patient treated with radiotherapy plus ipilimumab. The receptors stem from a human donor with non-small cell lung cancer who had stable disease on radiotherapy plus ipilimumab.

This chain uses TRBV7-2 with TRBJ2-7; tentatively, D is TRBD2 (7 bases). Looked up from germline, CDR1 is SGHTA and CDR2 is FQGNSA. Trimming took off 5 bases at V and 6 bases at J, with 17 bases between the two ends. The CDR3 loop spans 14 amino acids. The CDR3 loop reads CASSLEGGPSEQYF. The DNA of the CDR3 is TGTGCCAGCAGCCTAGAGGGGGGGCCCAGCGAGCAGTACTTC.

J is TRBJ2-5 and V is TRBV5-1; weak D call: TRBD1 (6 bases). The CDR3 has 14 residues. Germline CDR1 reads SGHRS; CDR2 reads YFSETQ. V was cut by 4 bases and J by 1 base, with 11 bases left in between. CDR3 DNA sequence: TGCGCCAGCAGCAGTACAGGGTTCCAAGAGACCCAGTACTTC. Protein sequence: CASSSTGFQETQYF.

The V gene is TRBV7-6, the J gene TRBJ2-7; 7 bases are shared with TRBD1. The germline V gene encodes CDR1 SGHVS and CDR2 FNYEAQ. The J segment lost 2 bases and the V segment lost 4 bases, leaving 5 bases of the junction unmatched. The CDR3 runs to 14 residues. CDR3 coding DNA: TGTGCCAGCAGCTCCACAGGGACAGCCTACGAGCAGTACTTC. It yields the protein CASSSTGTAYEQYF. The entire variable domain, with the rest obtained from reference TRBV7-6 and TRBJ2-7, is as follows: GAGVSQSPRYKVTKRGQDVALRCDPISGHVSLYWYRQALGQGPEFLTYFNYEAQQDKSGLPNDRFSAERPEGSISTLTIQRTEQRDSAMYRCASSSTGTAYEQYFGPGTRLTVT.

The genes are TRBV28 and TRBJ1-5; D is undetermined. CDR1 is MDHEN and CDR2 is SYDVKM in the germline V gene. Trimming cost V 6 bases and J 5 bases, with 8 bases left between them. This CDR3 comprises 12 residues. The CDR3 here is CASRLVDQPQHF. Written as DNA, the CDR3 is TGTGCCAGCAGGCTGGTGGATCAGCCCCAGCATTTT.

J is TRBJ1-5 and V is TRBV6-1, with no clear D. The V gene's germline CDR1 is MNHNS and CDR2 SASEGT. Trimming took 1 base from V and 3 from J, leaving 7 bases between them. The CDR3 runs 14 residues. CDR3 nucleotide sequence: TGTGCCAGCAGTGAAGGCGACTACAATCAGCCCCAGCATTTT. Protein product: CASSEGDYNQPQHF.

This chain links TRBV29-1 with TRBJ2-5; D is perhaps TRBD1 (6 bases). In germline, CDR1 is SQVTM, CDR2 ANQGSEA. CDR3 length equals 16 residues. Trimming removed 1 base at V and 5 bases at J, with 20 bases between. The chain's CDR3 is CSVEGRYRESEETQYF. CDR3 sequence (DNA): TGCAGCGTTGAAGGTCGCTACAGGGAGAGTGAGGAGACCCAGTACTTC.

The chain carries TRBV7-2 and TRBJ2-1; D is ambiguous. V lost 5 bases to trimming and J lost 9 bases, with 17 bases between them. This CDR3 comprises 14 residues. In germline, CDR1 is SGHTA, CDR2 FQGNSA. This chain's CDR3 is CASSLDPSVGEQFF. Written as DNA, the CDR3 is TGTGCCAGCAGCCTGGACCCCAGTGTCGGTGAGCAGTTCTTC.

In DNA, the CDR3 is TGTGCCAGCAGCTTATCGATCTCTGGGGCCAACGTCCTGACTTTC. Translated, it gives CASSLSISGANVLTF. V gene TRBV11-2 combines with J gene TRBJ2-6; D remains unclear. V was trimmed by 2 bases and J by 0 bases, leaving 5 bases between them. The CDR3 totals 15 residues. Germline V gene sequence: CDR1 SGHAT, CDR2 FQNNGV.

The chain carries TRBV7-6 and TRBJ1-1; 8 bases align to TRBD1. V lost 5 bases and J lost 3; bases outside the gene matches: 8. The CDR3 loop spans 15 amino acids. Germline loops: CDR1 SGHVS, CDR2 FNYEAQ. In DNA form, the CDR3 reads TGTGCCAGCAGCCCCGGACAGGGAGGGTACACTGAAGCTTTCTTT. It is translated as CASSPGQGGYTEAFF.

Remarks on this clone: A read error may produce the germline difference seen at one junction end. The chain employs TRBV6-1 and TRBJ2-7; a weak D match, TRBD1 (5 bases). The CDR3 extends over 15 amino acids. CDR1 is MNHNS, CDR2 SASEGT, per germline. The CDR3 sequence: CASSDPKDSSYEQHF. Written as DNA, the CDR3 is TGTGCCAGCAGTGACCCTAAAGACAGTTCCTACGAGCAGCACTTC.

By share of the sample, this clone is medium-sized (0.01 to 0.1%). CDR3 in DNA: TGTGCCAGCAGTTTATCTGGGGGGCCCAACACTGAAGCTTTCTTT. This encodes CASSLSGGPNTEAFF. This sequence joins TRBV27 and TRBJ1-1; possibly TRBD1 for D (6 bases). V lost 0 bases and J lost 2, with 10 bases in between. Per germline, CDR1 MNHEY and CDR2 SMNVEV (reference sequence). This CDR3 is built from 15 residues.

The chain employs TRBV19 and TRBJ2-7, with TRBD2 identical over 9 bases. V was clipped by 5 bases and J by 9 bases; unmatched bases: 14. Germline V lookup: CDR1 LNHDA, CDR2 SQIVND (reference sequence). The CDR3 loop spans 15 amino acids. CDR3 in DNA: TGTGCCAGTAGTCCGCGGGAGGGGGGCCCGTTCGCGCAGTACTTC. This translates into CASSPREGGPFAQYF. The complete variable domain, with remaining parts taken from reference TRBV19 and TRBJ2-7, reads DGGITQSPKYLFRKEGQNVTLSCEQNLNHDAMYWYRQDPGQGLRLIYYSQIVNDFQKGDIAEGYSVSREKKESFPLTVTSAQKNPTAFYLCASSPREGGPFAQYFGPGTRLTVT.

The chain couples TRBV6-1 to TRBJ2-1; tentatively, D is TRBD1 (6 bases). Trimming shortened V by 6 bases and J by 12 bases, and 18 bases separated the two germline ends. Germline V gene data show CDR1 as MNHNS and CDR2 as SASEGT. The CDR3 has 13 residues. CDR3 DNA sequence: TGTGCCAGCAGCACCGATCGGATCAGGGGGCAGTTCTTC. This codes for CASSTDRIRGQFF.

This chain connects TRBV6-5 to TRBJ1-1, with 8 bases aligning to TRBD1. The CDR3 contains 13 residues. Looked up from germline, CDR1 is MNHEY and CDR2 is SVGAGI. V shed 2 bases, J shed 11 bases, and the junction held 7 bases outside the gene matches. CDR3 residues: CASSYTGQEGAFF. The CDR3 coding sequence is TGTGCCAGCAGTTACACGGGACAGGAGGGGGCTTTCTTT.

The chain links TRBV13 to TRBJ2-7; 8 positions match TRBD2. The J segment lost 5 bases and the V segment lost 5 bases, leaving 11 bases of the junction unmatched. The germline V gene encodes CDR1 PRHDT and CDR2 FYEKMQ (reference sequence). This CDR3 is 15 amino acids long. This CDR3 reads CASSAKGAGVNEQYF. The CDR3 DNA reads TGTGCCAGCAGCGCCAAGGGAGCGGGAGTTAACGAGCAGTACTTC.

The chain joins TRBV7-2 to TRBJ2-5; D may correspond to TRBD1 or TRBD2 (5 bases each). This CDR3 comprises 16 residues. The germline CDR1 and CDR2 sequences are SGHTA and FQGNSA. The V and J ends lost 5 bases and 7 bases respectively, with 23 bases between them. CDR3 in DNA: TGTGCCAGCAGCCGCCTCATGGGTGGGGGACGTGGGACCCAGTACTTC. Translation gives CASSRLMGGGRGTQYF. Looking up the rest from reference TRBV7-2 and TRBJ2-5 gives the full variable domain: GAGVSQSPSNKVTEKGKDVELRCDPISGHTALYWYRQSLGQGLEFLIYFQGNSAPDKSGLPSDRFSAERTGGSVSTLTIQRTQQEDSAVYLCASSRLMGGGRGTQYFGPGTRLLVL.

This clone was seen only a few times. The chain recombines TRBV19 with TRBJ2-2; D is ambiguous. Germline CDR1 LNHDA, CDR2 SQIVND (reference sequence). This CDR3 has 18 residues. Trimming removed 4 bases at V and 1 base at J, with 19 bases between. The CDR3 sequence is CASSRLSGYTKNTGELFF. CDR3 coding DNA: TGTGCCAGTAGTAGGTTGTCAGGATACACAAAGAACACCGGGGAGCTGTTTTTT.

This clone was seen a single time. The chain recombines TRBV6-1 with TRBJ2-1, with D perhaps TRBD2 (6 bases). This CDR3 contains 15 residues. Germline CDR1 and CDR2: MNHNS and SASEGT. Trimming shortened V by 1 base and J by 1 base, and 8 bases separated the two germline ends. In nucleotides, the CDR3 is TGTGCCAGCAGTGAAGAACGGGGGTCCTACAATGAGCAGTTCTTC. Protein sequence: CASSEERGSYNEQFF.

The chain has TRBV9 and TRBJ2-7; 13 bases align to TRBD2. Unmatched junction bases numbered 6, after V lost 0 bases and J lost 6 bases. Germline values: CDR1 SGDLS, CDR2 YYNGEE. This CDR3 region has 16 residues. CDR3 residues: CASSVELAGGKAEQYF. DNA for the CDR3: TGTGCCAGCAGCGTAGAACTAGCGGGAGGGAAGGCCGAGCAGTACTTC.

The rearrangement links TRBV6-5 to TRBJ2-7, with 8 positions matching TRBD1. The CDR3 has 11 residues. With V trimmed by 7 bases and J by 7 bases, 3 bases remained unmatched. Germline V gives CDR1 MNHEY, CDR2 SVGAGI. CDR3: CASKQGEEQYF. The CDR3 nucleotides are TGTGCCAGCAAACAGGGGGAAGAGCAGTACTTC.

V and J are TRBV28 and TRBJ2-7, with TRBD2 matching over 12 bases. CDR3 length: 16 amino acids. The trim removed 4 bases at V and 7 bases at J, leaving 11 bases unmatched. CDR1 MDHEN and CDR2 SYDVKM come from the germline V gene. CDR3 in amino acids: CASSSSGLAGNREQYF. CDR3 nucleotide sequence: TGTGCCAGCAGTTCATCAGGACTAGCGGGGAATAGGGAGCAGTACTTC.

The genes are TRBV28 and TRBJ2-3, with 12 bases identical to TRBD2. Germline values: CDR1 MDHEN, CDR2 SYDVKM. CDR3 length: 17 residues. V trimming: 4 bases; J trimming: 0 bases; junction bases outside the gene matches: 5. The CDR3 region is CASSSRLAGESTDTQYF. In nucleotides, the CDR3 is TGTGCCAGCAGTTCCCGACTAGCGGGAGAGAGCACAGATACGCAGTATTTT.

V usage is TRBV27 and J usage is TRBJ1-2, with D unclear. CDR1 is MNHEY, CDR2 SMNVEV, per germline (reference sequence). This CDR3 has 13 amino acids. Trimming removed 8 bases from V and 2 bases from J, with 12 bases in between. DNA for the CDR3: TGTGCCAGCTCCGGTTACGCGAACTATGGCTACACCTTC. Its translation is CASSGYANYGYTF.

By its share, this clone is medium-sized. The V and J genes are TRBV7-2 and TRBJ1-4; D is possibly TRBD1 (5 bases). The ends were cut back, 0 bases at V and 12 bases at J, with 11 bases in the middle. Germline V CDR1 and CDR2: SGHTA, FQGNSA. This CDR3 is 13 amino acids long. The CDR3 coding sequence is TGTGCCAGCAGCTTAGCGCAGGGTCGAGAACTGTTTTTT. Protein: CASSLAQGRELFF.

This clone is deemed medium-sized. The V call is TRBV18, the J call TRBJ2-7, with D perhaps given as TRBD1 or TRBD2 (6 bases each). Trimming pared 1 base from V and 1 base from J, leaving 11 bases between. This CDR3 spans 15 amino acids. Germline assignment: CDR1 KGHSH and CDR2 LQKENI. CDR3 in amino acids: CASSPRTGASYEQYF. CDR3 sequence (DNA): TGTGCCAGCTCACCACGAACGGGGGCTTCCTACGAGCAGTACTTC.

CDR3 sequence (DNA): TGTGCCAGCACTCTTGGAGGGGTGGAAGATACGCAGTATTTT. This codes for CASTLGGVEDTQYF. The rearrangement uses TRBV11-3 and TRBJ2-3, with D perhaps matching TRBD2 (6 bases). V was cut by 7 bases and J by 5 bases, with 16 bases left in between. Per the germline V gene, CDR1 is SGHNT and CDR2 is YENEEA. This CDR3 region has 14 residues.

The chain employs TRBV6-5 and TRBJ2-7, with 8 positions matching TRBD2. The CDR3 consists of 14 residues. The V gene end was trimmed by 6 bases and the J gene end by 7 bases; junction bases not matched to a gene: 11. Germline V gives CDR1 MNHEY, CDR2 SVGAGI. This CDR3 reads CASSVRGGPLEQYF. The CDR3 bases are TGTGCCAGCAGCGTCCGGGGGGGGCCCTTAGAGCAGTACTTC.

The sample holds a few counts of this clone. The CDR3 protein is CASSQFMTNEKLFF. CDR3 sequence (DNA): TGCGCCAGCAGCCAGTTCATGACTAATGAAAAACTGTTTTTT. The chain joins TRBV4-1 to TRBJ1-4; D is uncertain. The ends were cut back, 3 bases at V and 2 bases at J, with 7 bases in the middle. Germline lookup yields CDR1 MGHRA and CDR2 YSYEKL. The CDR3 length is 14 residues.